This T cell receptor (beta chain) stems from a study of T cells in Graves' hyperthyroidism and ophthalmopathy (dated by TCRdb to the late 2010s). For context, the study as a whole: Peripheral blood samples were taken at the time of initial diagnosis, prior to any treatment. To identify TCR V-J signatures that set the groups apart, the researchers used a discovery cohort of about a hundred patients, made up of roughly 40 with Graves' ophthalmopathy and some 55 with stable Graves' hyperthyroidism. Prospective prediction of ophthalmopathy was tested in an independent validation cohort of 18 to 20 hyperthyroidism patients and 17 patients who later progressed to ophthalmopathy. The 95 to 100 discovery patients were randomly split 7:3 into training and test sets. In addition, the study compared T-cell repertoires in thyroid tissue and in blood from roughly six Graves' hyperthyroidism patients. Once sampling was done, hyperthyroidism patients were given methimazole at a starting dose of 30 mg daily, whereas ophthalmopathy patients were given high-dose intravenous methylprednisolone. The paper reports TCR Vbeta CDR3 sequencing of some 140 peripheral blood samples: under 45 ophthalmopathy, fewer than 80 hyperthyroidism and approximately 17 progressor patients.

Counted from cysteine to phenylalanine, this CDR3 has 14 amino acids. CDR3 DNA is the only sequence kept; it has 42 bases, read in frame from the first base. The germline ends are 11 bases apart after V is trimmed by 2 bases and J by 4 bases. CDR1 and CDR2 (MNHNY, SVGAGI) derive from the germline V gene (reference sequence). Amplification of TCR beta CDR3 regions was carried out from RNA transcripts. A first-round RT-PCR of the TCR CDR3 used the HTBI primer set with the Qiagen OneStep RT-PCR kit. The libraries were constructed in a second round of multiplex PCR and then size-selected and purified. Sequencing of the libraries was done on an Illumina HiSeq2000 using paired-end 100 bp reads. The paper's processing steps were these. Raw data were processed with SOAPnuke, discarding reads with adapters, uncalled bases, mean Phred below 15, or no exact constant-primer or identifier match. High-quality paired reads were merged with COPE v1.2.5, and unique nucleotide sequences were defined as clonotypes. MiTCR v1.1 was used to align clonotypes to the IMGT TRBV, TRBD and TRBJ reference segments. Analysis was restricted to V-J combinations with a frequency above 0.0001, which covered roughly 99% of repertoires. A TCS score was defined as the ratio of F50 (clonal expansion) to E x V (chaos), with BLOSUM62-based TCRdist applied between CDR3 peptides within each V-J. Welch's t-statistics and random forest reduced fewer than 550 V-J features to 10 to 15, which were used in a naive Bayes classifier (R e1071). The public reads were reprocessed in TCRdb via fastp at Q25 and MiXCR, keeping in-frame beta chains. Rows are combined by CDR3 protein, so each entry shows the most common genes and DNA. The V and J calls reflect TCRdb's pipeline rather than the authors' work. The sample table records 300,000 to 450,000 distinct CDR3 sequences; 17% of these occur just once. The ten largest clones represent around a third of the sample.

Hyperthyroidism patients were newly diagnosed, had a disease duration of under 2 months, and were aged 18 to 65 years. Any patient with an uncontrolled infection, another autoimmune disease, pregnancy or lactation was excluded. Diagnoses relied on clinical symptoms, serum thyroxine and TRAb, thyroid ultrasound and orbital computed tomography. For progressor patients, blood was drawn at the first diagnosis of hyperthyroidism, before any ophthalmopathy symptoms had appeared. PBMCs were isolated from around 10 ml of fresh peripheral blood by Ficoll-Paque density gradient centrifugation. Progressor patients were initially diagnosed with Graves' hyperthyroidism and developed ophthalmopathy during follow-up. Total RNA was extracted with Trizol reagent, and quality was checked on an Agilent 2100 Bioanalyzer. General findings and caveats noted by the study authors: In validation, the model predicted progression to ophthalmopathy a median of roughly 6.5 months before onset, with approximately 71% sensitivity and 72.22% specificity. Most expanded thyroid clonotypes (frequency above 0.001) were also detected in blood, a finding suggesting that blood repertoires may reflect thyroid immune responses. Sample size was not statistically predetermined, and blinding of investigators to group allocation was not performed. A 13 V-J signature model separated ophthalmopathy from stable hyperthyroidism, with 87.88% sensitivity and around 84% specificity in cross-validation and 80%/75% in testing.

This clonotype was detected many times. Its antigen specificity is not known. Nothing much larger sits one base from this clone, and base qualities are not available. This chain is built from TRBV6-6 and TRBJ1-1, and perhaps TRBD1 as D gene, on 5 matching bases. This receptor was taken from a woman in her twenties or thirties with Graves' hyperthyroidism that later progressed to Graves' ophthalmopathy. Sequencing was performed on blood. The nucleotide sequence is given as TGTGCCAGCAGTTACGGGGCCTGGGGCACTGAAGCTTTCTTT. Its protein reads: CASSYGAWGTEAFF.